Detailed here is one T cell receptor (beta chain). The antigen remains undetermined. CDR1 is SGDLS and CDR2 is YYNGEE in the germline V gene. V lost 0 bases and J lost 4; bases outside the gene matches: 11. The CDR3 is 17 residues long. The record originates from a study of cytomegalovirus exposure and HLA in healthy donors. Study in general: Most donors, less than 85% of a few hundred genotyped, fell in the Caucasian-associated ancestry cluster.

PCR was performed using 60 Vbeta and 13 Jbeta primers. Clones were sequenced by immunoSEQ multiplex PCR, and TCRdb holds only the in-frame ones, with some missing. The profile shows about 160,000 clones, over 65% of them singletons. Whole-study results and caveats: Later analysis showed most CMV-associated TCR beta chains appearing HLA-restricted.

Sequencing was done on a sample of PBMCs. This clonotype originated in a man aged 18 to 30 in good health and CMV-seropositive. The rearrangement joins TRBV9 to TRBJ1-1, with TRBD1 matching over 8 bases. The CDR3 DNA sequence: TGTGCCAGCAGCGTAGTGGGGACAGGCGAGGGAGCCACTGAAGCTTTCTTT. It yields the protein CASSVVGTGEGATEAFF.